The entry below gives a single T cell receptor beta chain sequence along with its context. Its antigen is not identified. Regarding time point: week 3, after first cycle of checkpoint inhibitor. No patient had earlier systemic cancer treatment, concurrent immunosuppressants, or another active cancer. CDR1 is SGHNT, CDR2 YYREEE, per germline (reference sequence). The CDR3 has 15 amino acids. Losses at the gene ends were 0 bases for V and 4 bases for J; bases not matched to a gene: 3. This sample is drawn from a study of blood T cell dynamics during melanoma immunotherapy. Study as a whole: First-line therapy was either pembrolizumab or nivolumab with ipilimumab for metastatic melanoma.

Whole-study results and caveats: Whether repertoire-driving clones were melanoma-specific could not be determined.

A fixed DNA input of around 0.35 ug was used per bulk PBMC sample. The protocol was immunoSEQ multiplex PCR, while the TCRdb copy is restricted to in-frame clones and leaves out a portion. The profile shows about 12,000 clones, roughly 90% of them singletons. This material consisted of blood, taken from a patient treated with checkpoint blockade. This sequence was found in a human donor with melanoma. The chain carries TRBV5-4 and TRBJ2-5; 10 bases match TRBD1. Written as DNA, the CDR3 is TGTGCCAGCAGCTTGGGGGACAGGGGCCCAGAGACCCAGTACTTC. This gives the protein CASSLGDRGPETQYF.